Each of the 27 T cell receptor beta chains below was sequenced from the same sample in a study of T cells in women clearing cervical HPV infection. Measured with immunoSEQ multiplex PCR; TCRdb has only the in-frame clones, and not every one. Its clone listing holds tens of thousands of clones. Material for sequencing was blood buffy coat. These receptors all come from a woman aged 18-69 years with a cervical HPV16 infection that either progressed to CIN3+ or cleared (not recorded which).

Notes on this clone: The CDR3 is cut off 3 residues early in the read; its end comes from the germline J gene. The chain carries TRBV5-1 and TRBJ2-1, with 9 bases fitting TRBD2. Per the germline V gene, CDR1 is SGHRS and CDR2 is YFSETQ. The length of the CDR3 is 15 residues. J was trimmed by 3 bases and V by 0 bases; bases with no gene match: 1. The CDR3 protein is CASSLGLAVYNEQFF. CDR3 DNA (partial): TGCGCCAGCAGCTTGGGACTAGCGGTCTACAATGAG. Filled out from reference TRBV5-1 and TRBJ2-1, the complete variable domain reads KAGVTQTPRYLIKTRGQQVTLSCSPISGHRSVSWYQQTPGQGLQFLFEYFSETQRNKGNFPGRFSGRQFSNSRSEMNVSTLELGDSALYLCASSLGLAVYNEQFFGPGTRLTVL.

The sequenced CDR3 bases are TGTGCCAGCAGCTTGTCCAGGGGGGCTGATGGC. It yields the protein CASSLSRGADG. The full CDR3 sequence reads CASSLSRGADGYTF. V usage is TRBV7-2 and J usage is TRBJ1-2; 7 bases match TRBD1. The read ends 3 residues early relative to the CDR3; the germline J gene fills the gap. The V gene end was trimmed by 3 bases and the J gene end by 6 bases; junction bases not matched to a gene: 7. Germline assignment: CDR1 SGHTA and CDR2 FQGNSA. The CDR3 sequence is 14 residues long.

On this clone itself: The read stops 3 residues short of the end of the CDR3; the missing end is completed from the germline J gene. This rearrangement joins TRBV29-1 to TRBJ1-1, with no clear D. Per the germline V gene, CDR1 is SQVTM and CDR2 is ANQGSEA. The CDR3 is 13 residues long. V shed 1 base and J shed 6 bases, with 12 bases lying between them. The sequenced CDR3 bases are TGCAGCGTTGAAGCCCAATCCCTAGCTGAA. The encoded protein is CSVEAQSLAE. The whole CDR3 region reads CSVEAQSLAEAFF.

Remarks on this clone: The read ends 3 residues early relative to the CDR3; the germline J gene fills the gap. The chain has TRBV7-2 and TRBJ2-5; the D gene is possibly TRBD1 (6 bases). Germline V gene lookup returns CDR1 SGHTA and CDR2 FQGNSA. This CDR3 spans 15 amino acids. Trimming shortened V by 1 base and J by 2 bases, and 11 bases separated the two germline ends. The CDR3 sequence is CASSLVDRGQETQYF. CDR3 bases read: TGTGCCAGCAGCTTAGTGGACAGAGGGCAAGAGACC.

By frequency, this clone registers hyperexpanded (1% or more). The CDR3 loop reads CASSLVRSPLHF. The sequenced part of the CDR3 DNA is TGTGCCAGCAGCTTGGTGCGGTCACCC. This chain uses TRBV5-6 with TRBJ1-6; no clear D gene. The read terminates 3 residues before the CDR3 end, so the remaining end is supplied by the germline J gene. CDR1 SGHDT and CDR2 YYEEEE come from the germline V gene. Trimming took 0 bases from V and 10 from J, leaving 5 bases between them. This CDR3 spans 12 amino acids.

Comment on this clone: From the germline J gene comes the end of the CDR3, since the read stops 3 residues before it. V usage is TRBV2 and J usage is TRBJ1-1, with D possibly being TRBD1 (5 bases). Germline CDR1 reads SNHLY; CDR2 reads FYNNEI. V lost 5 bases, J lost 1 base, and 14 bases lay in between. The CDR3 spans 15 residues. CDR3 DNA (partial): TGTGCCAGCAGTAAAGAAACAGGAGGGAACACTGAA. Encoded protein: CASSKETGGNTE. The whole CDR3 reads CASSKETGGNTEAFF.

This CDR3 is CSARPLAGVQETQYF. The CDR3 DNA, read in part, is TGCAGTGCTAGACCCCTAGCGGGGGTACAAGAGACC. The J gene is TRBJ2-5, the V gene TRBV20-1; 10 bases agree with TRBD2. The read finishes 3 residues shy of the CDR3 end, and the germline J gene is used to complete it. Losses at the gene ends were 2 bases for V and 2 bases for J; bases not matched to a gene: 5. CDR3 length equals 15 residues. Germline lookup yields CDR1 DFQATT and CDR2 SNEGSKA (reference sequence).

A remark on this clone: The read terminates 3 residues before the CDR3 end, so the remaining end is supplied by the germline J gene. Other DNA sequences in the same sample also yield this CDR3. The chain carries TRBV2 and TRBJ2-2; possible D gene TRBD1, 5 bases. Germline values: CDR1 SNHLY, CDR2 FYNNEI. CDR3 length: 15 residues. Between the trimmed V and J ends, which lost 2 bases and 7 bases, there was a span of 14 bases. CDR3 DNA, as far as it was read: TGTGCCAGCAGTGAAAAGGGGCAGGTTAACGGGGAG. It codes for CASSEKGQVNGE. The whole CDR3 region reads CASSEKGQVNGELFF.

Details on this clone: The sequenced fragment ends 3 residues before the CDR3 boundary, so the rest is inferred from the germline J gene. V and J are TRBV7-8 and TRBJ2-6; 10 nucleotides match TRBD1. V shed 5 bases, J shed 3 bases, and the junction held 10 bases outside the gene matches. Per germline, CDR1 SGHVS and CDR2 FQNEAQ. The CDR3 contains 18 residues. The CDR3 is CASSLRTGGNFGANVLTF. CDR3 DNA, as far as it was read: TGTGCCAGCAGCCTTCGGACAGGGGGTAACTTTGGGGCCAACGTC. Combining the CDR3 with reference TRBV7-8 and TRBJ2-6 gives the whole variable domain GAGVSQSPRYKVAKRGQDVALRCDPISGHVSLFWYQQALGQGPEFLTYFQNEAQLDKSGLPSDRFFAERPEGSVSTLKIQRTQQEDSAVYLCASSLRTGGNFGANVLTFGAGSRLTVL.

A remark on this clone: The DNA ends 3 residues before the CDR3 does, and the rest of the CDR3 is filled in from the germline J gene. V and J are TRBV30 and TRBJ2-3; D perhaps matches TRBD1 (5 bases). Trimming stripped 0 bases from V and 6 bases from J, with 7 bases between. Germline CDR1 GTSNPN, CDR2 SVGIG (reference sequence). This CDR3 spans 12 amino acids. CDR3 loop: CAWSVGADTQYF. The part of the CDR3 DNA that was read is TGTGCCTGGAGTGTAGGGGCGGATACG.

For this clone: From the germline J gene comes the end of the CDR3, since the read stops 3 residues before it. The V and J genes are TRBV7-2 and TRBJ1-1; the D is unclear. Per germline, CDR1 SGHTA and CDR2 FQGNSA. The CDR3 loop spans 14 amino acids. V was clipped by 3 bases and J by 0 bases, with 8 bases between them. The CDR3 bases that were read are TGTGCCAGCAGCTTCGGGGTCATGAACACTGAA. This translates into CASSFGVMNTE. The full CDR3 protein is CASSFGVMNTEAFF. Variable domain in full (rest from reference TRBV7-2 and TRBJ1-1): GAGVSQSPSNKVTEKGKDVELRCDPISGHTALYWYRQSLGQGLEFLIYFQGNSAPDKSGLPSDRFSAERTGGSVSTLTIQRTQQEDSAVYLCASSFGVMNTEAFFGQGTRLTVV.

On this clone itself: The CDR3 extends 3 residues past the end of the read, so its final part is completed from the germline J gene. This chain uses TRBV5-8 with TRBJ1-3; 9 bases are a match to TRBD1. CDR1 and CDR2 from the germline V gene are SGHTS and YDEGEE. This CDR3 has 15 amino acids. V lost 4 bases and J lost 6; bases outside the gene matches: 8. This chain's CDR3 is CASSLGQGGINTIYF. The DNA read from the CDR3 is TGTGCCAGCAGCCTGGGACAGGGCGGCATAAACACC.

Of note for this clone: The CDR3 is cut off 3 residues early in the read; its end comes from the germline J gene. This chain uses TRBV5-6 with TRBJ1-2; 7 bases are shared with TRBD1. This CDR3 contains 14 residues. Trimming cost V 5 bases and J 4 bases; bases outside gene matches: 8. Germline CDR1 is SGHDT and CDR2 is YYEEEE. CDR3 bases read: TGTGCCAGCAGGATTGGACAGGCTGGCTATGGC. Translating it yields CASRIGQAGYG. The whole CDR3 protein is CASRIGQAGYGYTF.

Details on this clone: The CDR3 end is not reached by the read, which stops 3 residues before it; the germline J gene fills it in. This chain uses TRBV19 with TRBJ2-3; perhaps TRBD1 as D (6 bases). Per the germline V gene, CDR1 is LNHDA and CDR2 is SQIVND (reference sequence). This CDR3 spans 18 amino acids. Trimming shortened V by 3 bases and J by 0 bases, and 19 bases separated the two germline ends. CDR3 loop: CASSMGGGRSHSTDTQYF. The covered CDR3 bases are TGTGCCAGTAGTATGGGTGGGGGCCGGTCCCATAGCACAGATACG.

To note about this clone: The read halts 3 residues ahead of the CDR3 end, with the missing end drawn from the germline J gene. The chain has TRBV20-1 and TRBJ1-2; weak D call: TRBD1 (5 bases). The length of the CDR3 is 14 residues. Per germline, CDR1 DFQATT and CDR2 SNEGSKA (reference sequence). V lost 5 bases, J lost 4 bases, and 17 bases lay in between. CDR3 DNA (partial): TGCAGTGCTTGGCGGGGGGGGTCGCTCTATGGC. Protein: CSAWRGGSLYG. The CDR3 in its entirety is CSAWRGGSLYGYTF.

Incomplete CDR3 DNA: TGTGCCAGCACCGGAACGACTAGCGGGCTCTACGAG. Its protein is CASTGTTSGLYE. The entire CDR3 is CASTGTTSGLYEQYF. This chain uses TRBV2 with TRBJ2-7; 10 positions agree with TRBD2. The read falls 3 residues short of the CDR3 end, and the missing part is taken from the germline J gene. V lost 7 bases and J lost 3; bases outside the gene matches: 9. There are 15 residues in the CDR3. The germline V gene has CDR1 SNHLY and CDR2 FYNNEI.

As regards this clone: The sequenced fragment ends 3 residues before the CDR3 boundary, so the rest is inferred from the germline J gene. The genes are TRBV18 and TRBJ2-1; a possible D gene is TRBD2 (5 bases). CDR1 is KGHSH, CDR2 LQKENI, per germline. V lost 2 bases to trimming and J lost 3 bases, with 8 bases between them. This CDR3 comprises 14 residues. The CDR3 bases that were read are TGTGCCAGCTCACCAGGACTGATCTACAATGAG. Amino acids: CASSPGLIYNE. The full CDR3 reads CASSPGLIYNEQFF.

Concerning this clone itself: The read ends 3 residues before the CDR3 terminus; that terminus is restored from the germline J gene. This chain links TRBV4-1 with TRBJ1-2; 8 bases fit TRBD1. The CDR3 has 14 residues. Germline V gene lookup returns CDR1 MGHRA and CDR2 YSYEKL. The J segment lost 4 bases and the V segment lost 7 bases, leaving 8 bases of the junction unmatched. The CDR3 sequence is CASTPRQGAYGYTF. The covered CDR3 bases are TGCGCCAGCACCCCACGGCAGGGGGCCTATGGC.

Partial CDR3 DNA: TGTGCCAGCAGGGCCCTTAAAAATCAGCCC. This gives the protein CASRALKNQP. In full, the CDR3 is CASRALKNQPQHF. This sequence joins TRBV2 and TRBJ1-5; D is ambiguous. Coverage ceases 3 residues before the CDR3 finishes, and the germline J gene fills in the end. The CDR3 loop spans 13 amino acids. Germline-derived CDR1 and CDR2 are SNHLY and FYNNEI. V was trimmed by 6 bases and J by 4 bases, leaving 10 bases between them. The whole variable domain, remainder taken from reference TRBV2 and TRBJ1-5, is EPEVTQTPSHQVTQMGQEVILRCVPISNHLYFYWYRQILGQKVEFLVSFYNNEISEKSEIFDDQFSVERPDGSNFTLKIRSTKLEDSAMYFCASRALKNQPQHFGDGTRLSIL.

To note about this clone: The read ends 3 residues shy of where the CDR3 ends; the end is completed using the germline J gene. The chain recombines TRBV13 with TRBJ1-2; 10 bases match TRBD1. The J segment lost 4 bases and the V segment lost 3 bases, leaving 5 bases of the junction unmatched. The CDR3 length is 15 residues. CDR1 and CDR2 from the germline V gene are PRHDT and FYEKMQ (reference sequence). Partial CDR3 DNA: TGTGCCAGCAGCTTTGGGACAGGGGCAGGCTATGGC. Translation gives CASSFGTGAGYG. Given in full, the CDR3 is CASSFGTGAGYGYTF.

Here the CDR3 reads CASSEDTDYGYTF. The DNA read from the CDR3 is TGTGCCAGCAGTGAAGACACCGACTATGGC. The chain is built from TRBV2 and TRBJ1-2; D remains unclear. Sequencing ends 3 residues short of the CDR3 end; the germline J gene provides the rest. Trimming left V 1 base short and J 3 bases short, with 6 bases between. From germline, CDR1 is SNHLY and CDR2 FYNNEI. This CDR3 has 13 amino acids.

A remark on this clone: The CDR3 is cut off 3 residues early in the read; its end comes from the germline J gene. The chain has TRBV5-1 and TRBJ1-3; D is perhaps TRBD1 (5 bases). The CDR3 has 14 residues. Trimming shortened V by 4 bases and J by 7 bases, and 15 bases separated the two germline ends. CDR1 and CDR2 (germline): SGHRS, YFSETQ. CDR3 protein: CASSQSPGDNTIYF. CDR3 DNA (partial): TGCGCCAGCAGCCAAAGCCCGGGGGACAACACC.

A word on this clone: The sequence runs out 3 residues before the end of the CDR3; the remainder is reconstructed from the germline J gene. V usage is TRBV2 and J usage is TRBJ2-1, with TRBD1 as a possible D gene (6 bases). Germline values: CDR1 SNHLY, CDR2 FYNNEI. CDR3 length: 14 residues. Trimming left V 6 bases short and J 5 bases short, with 14 bases between. The CDR3 sequence: CASRNRVTHNEQFF. The sequenced CDR3 bases are TGTGCCAGCAGGAACAGGGTCACTCACAATGAG.

As concerns this clone: The read ends 3 residues early relative to the CDR3; the germline J gene fills the gap. The rearrangement uses TRBV29-1 and TRBJ2-7; 8 positions agree with TRBD1. Per germline, CDR1 SQVTM and CDR2 ANQGSEA. Unmatched junction bases numbered 7, after V lost 7 bases and J lost 2 bases. The CDR3 sequence is 13 residues long. Incomplete CDR3 DNA: TGCAGCGCCGGACAGGGAATGACCTACGAG. Encoded protein: CSAGQGMTYE. The whole CDR3 protein reads CSAGQGMTYEQYF.

The sequenced CDR3 bases are TGTGCCAGCAGCTCTACTGCCGGGAACACTGAA. Residues: CASSSTAGNTE. The whole CDR3 protein is CASSSTAGNTEAFF. This sequence joins TRBV11-2 and TRBJ1-1; D is unclear. The CDR3 end is not reached by the read, which stops 3 residues before it; the germline J gene fills it in. Germline CDR1 SGHAT, CDR2 FQNNGV. Trimming stripped 4 bases from V and 1 base from J, with 10 bases between. CDR3 length: 14 amino acids.

Points on this clone: The read is 3 residues too short to cover the CDR3 end, so that end is filled in from the germline J gene. The chain uses TRBV12-3 or TRBV12-4 and TRBJ2-3; 9 nucleotides line up with TRBD1. Losses at the gene ends were 5 bases for V and 3 bases for J; bases not matched to a gene: 3. The CDR3 extends over 14 amino acids. The covered CDR3 bases are TGTGCCAGCAGTCGGACAGGGGATACAGATACG. Encoded protein: CASSRTGDTDT. The entire CDR3 is CASSRTGDTDTQYF.

As for this clone: The CDR3 end lies 3 residues beyond the end of the read and is filled in from the germline J gene. This chain connects TRBV7-9 to TRBJ1-2; TRBD1 is a possible D gene (5 bases). There are 13 residues in the CDR3. The V and J ends lost 1 base and 4 bases respectively, with 7 bases between them. CDR1 is SEHNR and CDR2 is FQNEAQ in the germline V gene (reference sequence). The CDR3 region is CASSLGQPYGYTF. Incomplete CDR3 DNA: TGTGCCAGCAGCTTAGGACAGCCCTATGGC.